Listed below are T cell receptor beta chains from one sample, sequenced in a study of shared clonotypes between healthy human individuals. The assay was immunoSEQ multiplex PCR, and TCRdb's table has in-frame clones only and misses some. This sample carries approximately 2,200,000 clones, about 92% of them seen once, and the ten largest clones take around 1.7%. Sample: naive CD8+ T cells from PBMCs. The receptors originated from a man aged 18 to 29 in good health. Some clones in this sample may be carry-over from other donors' samples. Each CDR3 is given with its conserved first and last residue. A D gene is named only where the DNA matches it firmly. Size is omitted from some rows. Given values are once, few, many or a class for expanded clones.

v_call,j_call,d_call,clone_size,cdr3_nt,cdr3_aa
TRBV4-3,TRBJ2-1,.,.,TGCGCCAGCAGCCAAGACCTCGCGGTCTATGAGCAGTTCTTC,CASSQDLAVYEQFF
TRBV5-1,TRBJ1-1,.,.,TGCGCCAGCAGCCCGGGGGGCCCGGGACGAGGGAACACTGAAGCTTTCTTT,CASSPGGPGRGNTEAFF
TRBV19,TRBJ2-1,.,few,TGTGCCAGTAGTGAAAGCGGGTCCTACAATGAGCAGTTCTTC,CASSESGSYNEQFF
TRBV7-9,TRBJ2-1,.,.,TGTGCCAGCAGCCCCGATGGACTTGGGCAGTTCTTC,CASSPDGLGQFF
TRBV27,TRBJ2-3,TRBD2,.,TGTGCCAGCAGTTTCCTCCGGACTAGCGGGAGGGGCCCCACACCAGATACGCAGTATTTT,CASSFLRTSGRGPTPDTQYF
TRBV28,TRBJ2-7,.,.,TGTGCCAGCAGCCCGGACAGCCCCTACGAGCAGTACTTC,CASSPDSPYEQYF
TRBV12-5,TRBJ1-1,.,.,TGTGCTAGTGGTTTGTCAGAGAACACTGAAGCTTTCTTT,CASGLSENTEAFF
TRBV5-6,TRBJ1-4,.,.,TGTGCCAGCAGTTCAGGAGGGGACGAAAAACTGTTTTTT,CASSSGGDEKLFF
TRBV9,TRBJ2-2,TRBD2,.,TGTGCCAGCAGCGTAGCTAGCGGGGGCACCGGGGAGCTGTTTTTT,CASSVASGGTGELFF
TRBV29-1,TRBJ1-1,.,few,TGCAGCGTCGTCGTAGGCCCTCCGGAAGCTTTCTTT,CSVVVGPPEAFF
TRBV10-2,TRBJ1-3,.,few,TGCGCCAGCAGTGATACAGGGCTCTCTGGAAACACCATATATTTT,CASSDTGLSGNTIYF
TRBV28,TRBJ2-1,.,.,TGTGCCAGCAGTTTAGCCGTCTCCTCCCCGTCCTACAATGAGCAGTTCTTC,CASSLAVSSPSYNEQFF
TRBV7-6,TRBJ2-3,.,.,TGTGCCAGCAGCCCCCTCCCGGCGGGGGCATCTGCCAACGTAGATACGCAGTATTTT,CASSPLPAGASANVDTQYF
TRBV27,TRBJ1-2,TRBD1,.,TGTGCCAGCAGTTTATATAGGGGGCACCATGGCTACACCTTC,CASSLYRGHHGYTF
TRBV11-2,TRBJ2-7,.,.,TGTGCCAGCAGCTCCACCGGGACCTCCTACGAGCAGTACTTC,CASSSTGTSYEQYF
TRBV27,TRBJ2-7,TRBD2,.,TGTGCCAGCGGGGTAGCGGGGAACTACTACGAGCAGTACTTC,CASGVAGNYYEQYF
TRBV28,TRBJ1-4,TRBD1,.,TGTGCCAGCAGTCCCGGTGGGACAGGGCGGTGGGTTAATGAAAAACTGTTTTTT,CASSPGGTGRWVNEKLFF
TRBV6-1,TRBJ1-1,.,.,TGTGCCAGCAGGCAGAACACTGAAGCTTTCTTT,CASRQNTEAFF
TRBV28,TRBJ1-1,.,once,TGTGCCAGCAGTTTGCGGGGCTGGAACACTGAAGCTTTCTTT,CASSLRGWNTEAFF
TRBV27,TRBJ2-7,.,.,TGTGCCAGCAGTCCATCAACAGGTGAAAACACCTACGAGCAGTACTTC,CASSPSTGENTYEQYF
TRBV5-6,TRBJ2-3,TRBD2,.,TGTGCCAGCAGCTTGTTTAGCGGGAGGGAGACTGGCACAGATACGCAGTATTTT,CASSLFSGRETGTDTQYF
TRBV9,TRBJ2-7,.,.,TGTGCCAGCAGCGTAGGTAGAGGGACCTACGAGCAGTACTTC,CASSVGRGTYEQYF
TRBV5-4,TRBJ2-5,TRBD1,.,TGTGCCAGCAGCGGAGAAACGTTCGAGGTCAGGGGGCTGTCGGGGACCCAGTACTTC,CASSGETFEVRGLSGTQYF
TRBV27,TRBJ2-3,TRBD1,.,TGTGCCAGCAGGACAGGGGTGGCCACAGATACGCAGTATTTT,CASRTGVATDTQYF
TRBV7-9,TRBJ1-2,TRBD1,.,TGTGCCAGCAGCTTAGTATCGCCGGGACAGGGAAGCTATGGCTACACCTTC,CASSLVSPGQGSYGYTF
TRBV2,TRBJ1-2,TRBD1,.,TGTGCCAGCCGAGGACAGGGATCGGGGTATGACTATGGCTACACCTTC,CASRGQGSGYDYGYTF
TRBV6-4,TRBJ1-2,TRBD1,.,TGTGCCAGCAGTGACTCGCCGACAGGGGACCCCTACTATGGCTACACCTTC,CASSDSPTGDPYYGYTF
TRBV7-8,TRBJ2-7,.,.,TGTGCCAGCAGCCTGCGGGGACGGCTCTACTACGAGCAGTACTTC,CASSLRGRLYYEQYF
TRBV28,TRBJ1-6,.,.,TGTGCCAGCAGTTTATCGGCAAACTATAATTCACCCCTCCACTTT,CASSLSANYNSPLHF
TRBV13,TRBJ2-3,.,.,TGTGCCAGCAGCTTACGCTCCGGACAGTCCGGGTGGGATACGCAGTATTTT,CASSLRSGQSGWDTQYF
TRBV2,TRBJ2-5,.,once,TGTGCCAGCAGGGGTGGGGCAGGGGAGACCCAGTACTTC,CASRGGAGETQYF
TRBV10-2,TRBJ2-5,.,.,TGCGCCAGCAGTGTAACGGGACAACTGGGGGAGACCCAGTACTTC,CASSVTGQLGETQYF
TRBV6-5,TRBJ2-1,TRBD1,.,TGTGCCAGCATCGACAGGGTAGGATACAATGAGCAGTTCTTC,CASIDRVGYNEQFF
TRBV16,TRBJ2-1,TRBD1,.,TGTGCCAGCAGACAGGGGAATGAGCAGTTCTTC,CASRQGNEQFF
TRBV11-1,TRBJ1-1,.,once,TGTGCCAGCAGCGCCAAACCAGGCTTGAACACTGAAGCTTTCTTT,CASSAKPGLNTEAFF
TRBV27,TRBJ2-1,.,once,TGTGCCAGCAGTTACAGATACAATGAGCAGTTCTTC,CASSYRYNEQFF
TRBV7-6,TRBJ2-3,.,.,TGTGCCAGCAGCTTAACGTCCAAGCTGGGAGATACGCAGTATTTT,CASSLTSKLGDTQYF
TRBV4-1,TRBJ2-7,TRBD1,.,TGCGCCAGCAGCCCGACCGGGACAGGGAGGTACGAGCAGTACTTC,CASSPTGTGRYEQYF
TRBV30,TRBJ1-3,.,.,TGTGCCTTGGATAGGGGGGATTCGTCTGGAAACACCATATATTTT,CALDRGDSSGNTIYF
TRBV7-8,TRBJ1-5,TRBD1,.,TGTGCCAGCAGCTTAGCGGGGCAGGGGGCGTACGGTCAGCCCCAGCATTTT,CASSLAGQGAYGQPQHF
TRBV7-2,TRBJ2-2,TRBD1,.,TGTGCCAGCAGCTTAGGGGACAGGGCGCGCACCGGGGAGCTGTTTTTT,CASSLGDRARTGELFF
TRBV19,TRBJ1-5,.,.,TGTGCCAGTAGTACAGACAGAAATAGCAATCAGCCCCAGCATTTT,CASSTDRNSNQPQHF
TRBV29-1,TRBJ2-7,.,.,TGCAGCGTTGAAGGCCAGGAAGATTCCTACGAGCAGTACTTC,CSVEGQEDSYEQYF
TRBV28,TRBJ2-7,.,.,TGTGCCAGCAGTTGGGACGACAACTACGAGCAGTACTTC,CASSWDDNYEQYF
TRBV7-3,TRBJ2-1,TRBD2,.,TGTGCCAGCAGCGCACTGGCTAGCGGGAGTAGTAATGAGCAGTTCTTC,CASSALASGSSNEQFF
TRBV4-1,TRBJ2-2,.,.,TGCGCCAGCGGAAAAGGACCGATCAACACCGGGGAGCTGTTTTTT,CASGKGPINTGELFF
TRBV4-1,TRBJ2-3,.,.,TGCGCCAGCGGAGGGCATACCTTCACAGATACGCAGTATTTT,CASGGHTFTDTQYF
TRBV6-4,TRBJ2-2,TRBD1,.,TGTGCCAGCAGCCCCGGGACAGGGGGCACCGGGGAGCTGTTTTTT,CASSPGTGGTGELFF
TRBV5-1,TRBJ2-1,.,.,TGCGCCAGCAGCCCCTGGGGCATCAGCCGCTCCTACAATGAGCAGTTCTTC,CASSPWGISRSYNEQFF
TRBV5-1,TRBJ1-1,.,.,TGCGCCAGCAGGACCGGGAGGGACACTGAAGCTTTCTTT,CASRTGRDTEAFF
TRBV5-1,TRBJ1-1,.,few,TGCGCCAGCAGCTTGAGGTCGTCCCCCTTTGGGGCTTTCTTT,CASSLRSSPFGAFF
TRBV7-9,TRBJ2-5,.,.,TGTGCCAGCGGAACAGGGTCCAGAGGGACCCAGTACTTC,CASGTGSRGTQYF
TRBV7-8,TRBJ2-3,TRBD2,.,TGTGCCAGCATCCAGCGGGGGGACACAGATACGCAGTATTTT,CASIQRGDTDTQYF